This T cell receptor (beta chain) appears in the sequencing data of a study of shared clonotypes between healthy human individuals. Looking at the study overall: For every donor, three CD4 naive, three CD4 memory, two CD8 naive and one CD8 memory plates were used. General study findings and limits: In this cohort, only blood was sampled, and tissue repertoires likely differ.

The J segment lost 3 bases and the V segment lost 4 bases, leaving 4 bases of the junction unmatched. Germline lookup yields CDR1 SNHLY and CDR2 FYNNEI. The CDR3 is 14 amino acids. This was a deep-level run. Sorted-subset replicate PCRs used about 0.2 ug DNA, about 30,000 T cell genomes. Generated by immunoSEQ multiplex PCR, the TCRdb table keeps only in-frame clones and is missing some. The sample has about 2 million clones, over 85% seen once. Notes on this clone: Its antigen is unknown. The same CDR3 arises from other DNA sequences in this sample as well.

The chain recombines TRBV2 with TRBJ2-7; 9 bases are shared with TRBD1. Material: naive CD4+ T cells sorted from blood. Documented subset: CD45RA+ positively selected. This receptor was obtained from a man younger than 35 in good health. The CDR3 loop is CASSVETGGYEQYF. Here the CDR3 DNA reads TGTGCCAGCAGTGTTGAGACAGGGGGCTACGAGCAGTACTTC.